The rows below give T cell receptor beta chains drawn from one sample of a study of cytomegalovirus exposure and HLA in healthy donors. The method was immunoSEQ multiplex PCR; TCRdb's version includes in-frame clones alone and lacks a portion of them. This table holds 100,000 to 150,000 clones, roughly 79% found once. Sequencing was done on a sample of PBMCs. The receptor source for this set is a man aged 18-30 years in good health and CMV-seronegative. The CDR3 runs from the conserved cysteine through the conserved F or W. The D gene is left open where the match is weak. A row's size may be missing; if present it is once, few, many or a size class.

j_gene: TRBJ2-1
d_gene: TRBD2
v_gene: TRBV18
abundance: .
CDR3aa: CASSDSGSSYNEQFF
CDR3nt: TGTGCCAGCTCAGATAGCGGGAGCTCCTACAATGAGCAGTTCTTC

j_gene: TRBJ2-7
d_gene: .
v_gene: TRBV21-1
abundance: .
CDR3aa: CASSTRQGTIYEQYF
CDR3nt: TGTGCCAGCAGCACTCGACAGGGGACTATATACGAGCAGTACTTC

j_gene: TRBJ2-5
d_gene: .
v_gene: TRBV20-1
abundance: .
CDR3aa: CSAWGQGEQYF
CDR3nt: TGCAGTGCTTGGGGGCAGGGAGAGCAGTACTTC

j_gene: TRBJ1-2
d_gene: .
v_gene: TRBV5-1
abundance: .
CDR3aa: CASSLGEDSRGYTF
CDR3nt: TGCGCCAGCAGCTTGGGGGAGGATTCTCGCGGCTACACCTTC

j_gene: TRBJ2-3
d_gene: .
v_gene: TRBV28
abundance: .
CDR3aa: CASSFAAGTSDTQYF
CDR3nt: TGTGCCAGCAGTTTTGCGGCAGGGACTTCAGATACGCAGTATTTT

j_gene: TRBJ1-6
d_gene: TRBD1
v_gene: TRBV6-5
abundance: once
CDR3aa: CASTRYGQEVTPPHF
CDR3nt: TGTGCCAGCACCCGATACGGACAGGAGGTCACACCCCCCCACTTT

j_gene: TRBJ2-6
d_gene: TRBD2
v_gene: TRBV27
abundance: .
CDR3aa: CASSLDGLAGQPTSGANVLTF
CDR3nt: TGTGCCAGCAGTTTAGATGGTCTAGCGGGGCAGCCGACCTCTGGGGCCAACGTCCTGACTTTC

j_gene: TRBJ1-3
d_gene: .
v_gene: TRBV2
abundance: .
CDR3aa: CASSESGNTGNTIYF
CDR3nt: TGTGCCAGCAGTGAATCGGGGAATACTGGAAACACCATATATTTT

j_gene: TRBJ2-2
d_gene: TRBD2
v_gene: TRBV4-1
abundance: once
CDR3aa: CASNLREGSGELFF
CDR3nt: TGCGCCAGCAACCTCAGGGAGGGTTCCGGGGAGCTGTTTTTT

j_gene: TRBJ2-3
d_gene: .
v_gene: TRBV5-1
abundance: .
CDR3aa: CASSLEAESLDTQYF
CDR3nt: TGCGCCAGCAGCTTAGAAGCGGAATCCTTGGATACGCAGTATTTT

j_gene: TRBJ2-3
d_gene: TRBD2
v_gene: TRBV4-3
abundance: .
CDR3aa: CASSHQAGGQRDTQYF
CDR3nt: TGCGCCAGCAGCCACCAAGCGGGGGGGCAGAGAGATACGCAGTATTTT

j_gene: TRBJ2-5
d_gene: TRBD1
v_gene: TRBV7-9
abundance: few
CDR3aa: CASSPGTEETQYF
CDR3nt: TGTGCCAGCAGCCCGGGGACAGAGGAGACCCAGTACTTC

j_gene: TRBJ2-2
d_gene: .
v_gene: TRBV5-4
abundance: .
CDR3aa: CASSLDPTSPNTGELFF
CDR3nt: TGTGCCAGCAGCTTGGATCCCACTAGCCCGAACACCGGGGAGCTGTTTTTT

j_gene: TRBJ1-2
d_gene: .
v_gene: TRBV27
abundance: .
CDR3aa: CASRGRGSPRLYGYTF
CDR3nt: TGTGCCAGCAGGGGCAGGGGCTCCCCTCGACTCTATGGCTACACCTTC

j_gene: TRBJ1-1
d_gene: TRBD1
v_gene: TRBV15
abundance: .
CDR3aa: CATSTRVTGGTEAFF
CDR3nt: TGTGCCACCAGCACCAGAGTTACAGGGGGCACTGAAGCTTTCTTT

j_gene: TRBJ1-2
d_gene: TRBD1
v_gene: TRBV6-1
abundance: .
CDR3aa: CASSETTGGSGYTF
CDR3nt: TGTGCCAGCAGTGAGACTACAGGGGGCAGTGGCTACACCTTC

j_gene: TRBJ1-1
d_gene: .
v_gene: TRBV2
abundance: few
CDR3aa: CASPTVEAFF
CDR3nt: TGTGCCAGCCCGACAGTTGAAGCTTTCTTT

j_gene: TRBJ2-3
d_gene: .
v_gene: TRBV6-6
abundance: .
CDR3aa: CASSYPKQGLPDTQYF
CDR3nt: TGTGCCAGCAGTTACCCCAAACAGGGATTGCCAGATACGCAGTATTTT

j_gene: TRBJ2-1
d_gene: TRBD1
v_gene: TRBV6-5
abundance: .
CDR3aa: CASSYLRGQLEEQFF
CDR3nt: TGTGCCAGCAGTTATCTAAGGGGGCAATTAGAGGAGCAGTTCTTC

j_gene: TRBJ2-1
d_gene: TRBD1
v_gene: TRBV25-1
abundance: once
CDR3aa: CASSEVRGEQFF
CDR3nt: TGTGCCAGCAGTGAAGTCAGGGGGGAGCAGTTCTTC

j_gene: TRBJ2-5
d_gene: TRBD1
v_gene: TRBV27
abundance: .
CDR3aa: CASRTRTGQETQYF
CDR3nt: TGTGCCAGCAGGACCCGGACAGGTCAAGAGACCCAGTACTTC

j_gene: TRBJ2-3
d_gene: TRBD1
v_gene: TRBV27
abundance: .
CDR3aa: CASSLWDRLTDTQYF
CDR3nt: TGTGCCAGCAGTTTATGGGACAGGCTCACAGATACGCAGTATTTT

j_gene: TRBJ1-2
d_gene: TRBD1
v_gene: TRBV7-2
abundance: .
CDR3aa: CASSSFRATGGGGYTF
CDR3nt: TGTGCCAGCAGCTCATTTAGAGCCACAGGGGGAGGGGGCTACACCTTC

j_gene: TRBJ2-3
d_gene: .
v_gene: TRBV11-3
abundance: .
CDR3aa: CASSSNTDTQYF
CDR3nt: TGTGCCAGCAGCTCCAACACAGATACGCAGTATTTT